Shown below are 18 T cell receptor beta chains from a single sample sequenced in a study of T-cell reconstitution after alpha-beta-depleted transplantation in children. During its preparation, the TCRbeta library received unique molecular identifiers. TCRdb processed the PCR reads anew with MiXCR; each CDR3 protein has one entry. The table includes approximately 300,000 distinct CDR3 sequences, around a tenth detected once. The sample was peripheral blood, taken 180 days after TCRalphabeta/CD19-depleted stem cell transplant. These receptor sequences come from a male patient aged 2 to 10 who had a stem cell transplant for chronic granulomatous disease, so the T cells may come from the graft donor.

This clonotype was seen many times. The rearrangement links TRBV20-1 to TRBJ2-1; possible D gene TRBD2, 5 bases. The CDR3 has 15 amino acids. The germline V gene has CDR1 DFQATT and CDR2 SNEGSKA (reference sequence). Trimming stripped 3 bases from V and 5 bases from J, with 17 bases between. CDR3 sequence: CSASLTAAKNNEQFF. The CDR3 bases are TGCAGTGCTAGTCTCACAGCGGCCAAAAACAATGAGCAGTTCTTC.

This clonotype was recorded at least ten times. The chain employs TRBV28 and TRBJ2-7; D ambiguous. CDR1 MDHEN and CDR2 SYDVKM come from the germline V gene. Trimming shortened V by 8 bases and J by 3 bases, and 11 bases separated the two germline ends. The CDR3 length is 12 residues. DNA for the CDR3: TGTGCCAGCCAACCTAGGATCTACGAGCAGTACTTC. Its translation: CASQPRIYEQYF.

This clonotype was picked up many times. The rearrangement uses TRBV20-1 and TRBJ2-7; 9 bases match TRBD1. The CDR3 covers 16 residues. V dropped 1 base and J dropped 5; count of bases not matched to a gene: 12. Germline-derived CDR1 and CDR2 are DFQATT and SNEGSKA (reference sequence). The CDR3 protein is CSARALPGTGNHEQYF. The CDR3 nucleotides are TGCAGTGCTAGAGCGCTACCCGGGACAGGGAACCACGAGCAGTACTTC.

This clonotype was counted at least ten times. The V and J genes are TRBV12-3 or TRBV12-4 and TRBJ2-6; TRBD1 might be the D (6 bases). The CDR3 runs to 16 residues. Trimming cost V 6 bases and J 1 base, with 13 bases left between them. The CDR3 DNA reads TGTGCCAGCAGCCAGAATACAGGGTCTGGGGCCAACGTCCTGACTTTC. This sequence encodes CASSQNTGSGANVLTF.

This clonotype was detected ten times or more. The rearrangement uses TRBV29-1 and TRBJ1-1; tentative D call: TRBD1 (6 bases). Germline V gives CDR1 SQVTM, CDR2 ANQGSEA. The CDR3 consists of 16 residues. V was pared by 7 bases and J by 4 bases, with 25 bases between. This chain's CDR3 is CSAIGTLVGAVTEAFF. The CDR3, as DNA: TGCAGCGCCATCGGAACCCTTGTGGGGGCAGTCACTGAAGCTTTCTTT.

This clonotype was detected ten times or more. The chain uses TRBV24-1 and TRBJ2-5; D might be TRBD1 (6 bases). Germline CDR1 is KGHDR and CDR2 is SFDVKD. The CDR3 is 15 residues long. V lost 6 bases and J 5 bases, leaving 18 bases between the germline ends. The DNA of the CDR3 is TGTGCCACCAGTCCCTCTGGGGGCCTAGTCGAGACCCAGTACTTC. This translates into CATSPSGGLVETQYF.

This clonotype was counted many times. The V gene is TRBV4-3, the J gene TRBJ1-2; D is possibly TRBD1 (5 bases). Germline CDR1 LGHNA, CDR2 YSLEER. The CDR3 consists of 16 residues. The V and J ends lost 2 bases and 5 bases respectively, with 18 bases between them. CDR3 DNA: TGCGCCAGCAGCCAATCCGACGATTGGGGCGGGTATGGCTACACCTTC. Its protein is CASSQSDDWGGYGYTF.

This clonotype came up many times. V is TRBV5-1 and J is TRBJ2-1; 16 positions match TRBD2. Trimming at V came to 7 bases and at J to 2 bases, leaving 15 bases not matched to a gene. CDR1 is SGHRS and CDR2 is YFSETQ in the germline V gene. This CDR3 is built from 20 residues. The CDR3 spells CASGPSGGTSGRAAYNEQFF. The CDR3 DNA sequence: TGCGCCAGCGGTCCCTCAGGAGGGACTAGCGGGAGGGCCGCCTACAATGAGCAGTTCTTC.

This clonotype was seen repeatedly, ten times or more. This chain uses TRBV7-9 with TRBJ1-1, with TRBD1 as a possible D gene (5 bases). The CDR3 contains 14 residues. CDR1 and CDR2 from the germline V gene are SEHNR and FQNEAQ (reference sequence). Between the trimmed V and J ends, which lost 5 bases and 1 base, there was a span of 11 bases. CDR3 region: CASSVQGRNTEAFF. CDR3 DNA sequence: TGTGCCAGCAGCGTCCAGGGCCGGAACACTGAAGCTTTCTTT.

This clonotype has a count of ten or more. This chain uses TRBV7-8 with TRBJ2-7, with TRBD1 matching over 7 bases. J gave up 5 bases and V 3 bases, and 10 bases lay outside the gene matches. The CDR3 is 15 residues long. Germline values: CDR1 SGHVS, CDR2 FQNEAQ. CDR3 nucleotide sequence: TGTGCCAGCAGCTTGGCTCCGAGGGGGCTGAACGAGCAGTACTTC. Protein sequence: CASSLAPRGLNEQYF.

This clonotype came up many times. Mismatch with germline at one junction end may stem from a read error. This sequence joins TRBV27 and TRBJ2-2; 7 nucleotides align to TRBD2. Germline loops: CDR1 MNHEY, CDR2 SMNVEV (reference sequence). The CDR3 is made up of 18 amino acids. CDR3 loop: CASSPKGRLAANTGELFF. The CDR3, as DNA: TGTGCCAGCAGTCCAAAGGGCCGACTAGCCGCGAATACCGGGGAGCTGTTTTTT.

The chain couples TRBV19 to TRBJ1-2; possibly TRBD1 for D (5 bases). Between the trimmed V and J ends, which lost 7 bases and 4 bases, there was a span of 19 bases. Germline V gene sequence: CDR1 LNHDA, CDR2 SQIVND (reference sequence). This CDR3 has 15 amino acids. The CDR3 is CASKDRDSKLYGYTF. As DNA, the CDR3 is TGTGCCAGTAAAGACCGGGACTCAAAACTCTATGGCTACACCTTC.

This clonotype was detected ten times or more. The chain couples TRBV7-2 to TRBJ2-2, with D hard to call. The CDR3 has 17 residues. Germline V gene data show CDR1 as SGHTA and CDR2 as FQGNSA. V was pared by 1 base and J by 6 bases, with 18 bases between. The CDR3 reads CASSLGASVVFSGELFF. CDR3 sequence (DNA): TGTGCCAGCAGCTTAGGAGCCAGCGTCGTTTTTTCCGGGGAGCTGTTTTTT. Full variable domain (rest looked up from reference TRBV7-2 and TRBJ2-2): GAGVSQSPSNKVTEKGKDVELRCDPISGHTALYWYRQSLGQGLEFLIYFQGNSAPDKSGLPSDRFSAERTGGSVSTLTIQRTQQEDSAVYLCASSLGASVVFSGELFFGEGSRLTVL.

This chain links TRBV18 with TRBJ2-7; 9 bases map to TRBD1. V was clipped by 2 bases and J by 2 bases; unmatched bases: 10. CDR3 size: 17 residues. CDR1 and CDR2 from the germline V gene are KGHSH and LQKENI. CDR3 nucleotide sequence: TGTGCCAGCTCACCAATAATTACCGGGACAGGGACCTACGAGCAGTACTTC. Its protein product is CASSPIITGTGTYEQYF. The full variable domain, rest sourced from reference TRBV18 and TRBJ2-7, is NAGVMQNPRHLVRRRGQEARLRCSPMKGHSHVYWYRQLPEEGLKFMVYLQKENIIDESGMPKERFSAEFPKEGPSILRIQQVVRGDSAAYFCASSPIITGTGTYEQYFGPGTRLTVT.

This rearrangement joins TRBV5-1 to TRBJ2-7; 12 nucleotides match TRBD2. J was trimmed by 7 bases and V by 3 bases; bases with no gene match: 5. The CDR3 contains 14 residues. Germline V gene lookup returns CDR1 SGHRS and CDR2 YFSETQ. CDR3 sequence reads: CASSWGGLAGEQYF. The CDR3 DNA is TGCGCCAGCAGCTGGGGAGGACTAGCGGGGGAGCAGTACTTC.

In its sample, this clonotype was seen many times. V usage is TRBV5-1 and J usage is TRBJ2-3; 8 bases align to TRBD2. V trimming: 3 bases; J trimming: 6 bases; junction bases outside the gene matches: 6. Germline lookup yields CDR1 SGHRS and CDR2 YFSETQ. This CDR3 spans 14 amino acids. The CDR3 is CASSSGLGADTQYF. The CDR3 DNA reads TGCGCCAGCAGCTCGGGACTAGGGGCGGATACGCAGTATTTT.

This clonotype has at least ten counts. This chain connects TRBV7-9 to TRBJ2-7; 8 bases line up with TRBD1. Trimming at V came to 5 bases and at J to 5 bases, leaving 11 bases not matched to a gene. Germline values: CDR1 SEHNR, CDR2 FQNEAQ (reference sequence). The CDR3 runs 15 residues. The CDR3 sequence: CASSVGQGDTNEQYF. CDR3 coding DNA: TGTGCCAGCAGCGTAGGACAGGGAGACACGAACGAGCAGTACTTC.

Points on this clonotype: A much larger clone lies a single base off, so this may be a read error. The CDR3 sequence is CCASVTLGLAGAQSFTDTQYF. CDR3 DNA sequence: TGCTGTGCTAGCGTCACCTTAGGACTAGCGGGGGCGCAATCCTTCACAGATACGCAGTATTTT. The chain combines TRBV20-1 with TRBJ2-3, with 13 bases identical to TRBD2. The CDR3 runs 21 residues. Germline values: CDR1 DFQATT, CDR2 SNEGSKA (reference sequence).